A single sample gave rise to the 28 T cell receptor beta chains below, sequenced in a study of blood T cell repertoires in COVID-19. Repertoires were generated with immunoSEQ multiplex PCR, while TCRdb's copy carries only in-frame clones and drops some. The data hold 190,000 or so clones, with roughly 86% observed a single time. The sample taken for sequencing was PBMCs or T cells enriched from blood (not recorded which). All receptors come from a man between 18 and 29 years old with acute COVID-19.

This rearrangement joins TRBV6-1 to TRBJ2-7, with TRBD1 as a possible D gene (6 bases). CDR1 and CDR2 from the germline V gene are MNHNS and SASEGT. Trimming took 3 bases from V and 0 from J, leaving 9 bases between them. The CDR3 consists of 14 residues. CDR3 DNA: TGTGCCAGCAGTGAGACAGGACCCTCCTACGAGCAGTACTTC. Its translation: CASSETGPSYEQYF.

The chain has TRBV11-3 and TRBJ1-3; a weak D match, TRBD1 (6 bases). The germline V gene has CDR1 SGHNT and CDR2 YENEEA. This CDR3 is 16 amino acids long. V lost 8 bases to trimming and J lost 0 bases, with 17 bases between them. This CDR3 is CASGPTGTSSGNTIYF. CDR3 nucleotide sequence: TGTGCCAGCGGTCCCACAGGGACCAGCTCTGGAAACACCATATATTTT.

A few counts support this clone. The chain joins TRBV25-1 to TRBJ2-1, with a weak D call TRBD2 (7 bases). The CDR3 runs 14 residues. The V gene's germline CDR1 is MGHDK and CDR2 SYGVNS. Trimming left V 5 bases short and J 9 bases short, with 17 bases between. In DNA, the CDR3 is TGTGCCAGCAGTTCTAGCGGAGGGGGGGGTGAGCAGTTCTTC. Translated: CASSSSGGGGEQFF.

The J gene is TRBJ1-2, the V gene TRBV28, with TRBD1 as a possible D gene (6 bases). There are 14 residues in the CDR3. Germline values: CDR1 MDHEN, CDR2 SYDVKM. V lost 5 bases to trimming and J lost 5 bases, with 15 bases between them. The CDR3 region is CASSRGGAGYGYTF. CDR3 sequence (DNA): TGTGCCAGCAGTCGAGGGGGGGCTGGATATGGCTACACCTTC.

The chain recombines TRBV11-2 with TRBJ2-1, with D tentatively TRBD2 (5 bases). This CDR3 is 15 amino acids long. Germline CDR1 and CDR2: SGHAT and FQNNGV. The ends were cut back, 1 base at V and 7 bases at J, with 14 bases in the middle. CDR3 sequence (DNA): TGTGCCAGCAGCTTAGCGCTGGACTTTGGTAATGAGCAGTTCTTC. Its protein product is CASSLALDFGNEQFF.

Written as DNA, the CDR3 is TGTGCCATCATGGCTACTACAGGGGAGCTCGTTGGCTACACCTTC. This translates into CAIMATTGELVGYTF. The chain employs TRBV10-3 and TRBJ1-2; 7 nucleotides align to TRBD1. The CDR3 totals 15 residues. CDR1 and CDR2 from the germline V gene are ENHRY and SYGVKD. V shed 7 bases and J 7 bases; nucleotides not matched to a gene: 15.

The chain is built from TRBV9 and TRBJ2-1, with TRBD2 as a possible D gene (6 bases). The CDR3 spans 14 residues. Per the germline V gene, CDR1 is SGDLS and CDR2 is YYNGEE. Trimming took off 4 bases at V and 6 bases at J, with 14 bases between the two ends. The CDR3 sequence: CASSIAGTSNEQFF. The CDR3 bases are TGTGCCAGCAGCATTGCCGGGACTTCCAATGAGCAGTTCTTC.

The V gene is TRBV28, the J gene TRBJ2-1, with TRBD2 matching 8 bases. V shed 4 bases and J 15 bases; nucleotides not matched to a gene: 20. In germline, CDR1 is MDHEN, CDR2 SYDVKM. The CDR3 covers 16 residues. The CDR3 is CASSSPLISQASGPFF. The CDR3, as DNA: TGTGCCAGCAGTTCCCCCTTGATCTCCCAGGCTAGCGGGCCGTTCTTC.

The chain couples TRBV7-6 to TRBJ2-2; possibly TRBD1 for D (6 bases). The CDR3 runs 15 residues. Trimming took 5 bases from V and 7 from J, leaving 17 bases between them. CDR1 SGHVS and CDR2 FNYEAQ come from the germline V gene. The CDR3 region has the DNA TGTGCCAGCAGCCAAGCGTACAGGGTCAGCGGGGAGCTGTTTTTT. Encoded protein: CASSQAYRVSGELFF.

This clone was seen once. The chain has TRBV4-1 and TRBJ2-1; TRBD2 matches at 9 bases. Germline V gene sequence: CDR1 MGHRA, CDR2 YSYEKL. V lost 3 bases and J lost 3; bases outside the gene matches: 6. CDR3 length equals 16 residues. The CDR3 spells CASSHQTSGYYNEQFF. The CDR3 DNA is TGCGCCAGCAGCCACCAGACTAGCGGATACTACAATGAGCAGTTCTTC.

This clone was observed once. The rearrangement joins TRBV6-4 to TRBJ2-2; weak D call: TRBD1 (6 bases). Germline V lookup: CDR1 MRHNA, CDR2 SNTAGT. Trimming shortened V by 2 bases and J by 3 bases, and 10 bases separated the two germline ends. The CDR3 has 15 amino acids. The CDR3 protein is CASSDRYRDTGELFF. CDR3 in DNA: TGTGCCAGCAGTGACCGGTACAGGGACACCGGGGAGCTGTTTTTT.

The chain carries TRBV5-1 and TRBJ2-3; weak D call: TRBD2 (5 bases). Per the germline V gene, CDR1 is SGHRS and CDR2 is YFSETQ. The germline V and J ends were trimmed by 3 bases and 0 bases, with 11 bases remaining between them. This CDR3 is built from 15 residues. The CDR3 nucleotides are TGCGCCAGCAGCTCCCGGGGATCTAGCACAGATACGCAGTATTTT. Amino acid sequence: CASSSRGSSTDTQYF.

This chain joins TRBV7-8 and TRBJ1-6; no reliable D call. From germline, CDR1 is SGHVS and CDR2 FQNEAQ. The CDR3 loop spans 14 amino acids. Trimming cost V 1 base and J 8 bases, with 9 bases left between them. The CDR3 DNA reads TGTGCCAGCAGCTTAGTTCGATTAGATTCACCCCTCCACTTT. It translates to CASSLVRLDSPLHF.

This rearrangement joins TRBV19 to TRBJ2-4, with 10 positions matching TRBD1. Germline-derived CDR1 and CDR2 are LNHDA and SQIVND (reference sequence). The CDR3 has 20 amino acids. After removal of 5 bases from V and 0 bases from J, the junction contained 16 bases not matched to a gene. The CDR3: CASSRQGARGLAGAKNIQYF. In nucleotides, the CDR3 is TGTGCCAGTAGTCGACAGGGGGCGCGAGGGCTAGCGGGAGCCAAAAACATTCAGTACTTC.

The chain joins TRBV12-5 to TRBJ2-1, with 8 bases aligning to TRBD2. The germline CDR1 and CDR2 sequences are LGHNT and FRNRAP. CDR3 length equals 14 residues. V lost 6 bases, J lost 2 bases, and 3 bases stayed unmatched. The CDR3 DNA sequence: TGTGCTAGTGGGGTAGCGGGGCCCTACAATGAGCAGTTCTTC. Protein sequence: CASGVAGPYNEQFF.

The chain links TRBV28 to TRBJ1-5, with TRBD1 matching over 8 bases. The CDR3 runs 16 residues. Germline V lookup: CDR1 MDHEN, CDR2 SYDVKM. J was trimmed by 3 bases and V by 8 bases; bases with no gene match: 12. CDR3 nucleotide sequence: TGTGCCAGCCTCCCTAGTCGGACAGGGCCCAATCAGCCCCAGCATTTT. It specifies CASLPSRTGPNQPQHF.

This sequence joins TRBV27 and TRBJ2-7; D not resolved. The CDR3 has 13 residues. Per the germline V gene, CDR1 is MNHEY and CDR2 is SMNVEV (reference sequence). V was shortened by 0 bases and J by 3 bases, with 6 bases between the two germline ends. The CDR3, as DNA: TGTGCCAGCAGTTTATCTGCGAGCTACGAGCAGTACTTC. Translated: CASSLSASYEQYF.

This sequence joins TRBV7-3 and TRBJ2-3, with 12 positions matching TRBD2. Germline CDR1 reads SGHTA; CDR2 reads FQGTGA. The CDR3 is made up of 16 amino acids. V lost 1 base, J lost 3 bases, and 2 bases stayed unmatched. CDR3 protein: CASSLSGLAGTDTQYF. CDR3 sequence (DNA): TGTGCCAGCAGCTTAAGCGGACTAGCGGGAACAGATACGCAGTATTTT.

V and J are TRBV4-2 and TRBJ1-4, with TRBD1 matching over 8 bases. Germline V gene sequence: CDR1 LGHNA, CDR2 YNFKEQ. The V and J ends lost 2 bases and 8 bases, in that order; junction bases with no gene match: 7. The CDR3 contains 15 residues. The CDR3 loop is CASSQLDRDAEKLFF. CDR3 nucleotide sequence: TGTGCCAGCAGCCAACTGGACAGGGACGCGGAAAAACTGTTTTTT.

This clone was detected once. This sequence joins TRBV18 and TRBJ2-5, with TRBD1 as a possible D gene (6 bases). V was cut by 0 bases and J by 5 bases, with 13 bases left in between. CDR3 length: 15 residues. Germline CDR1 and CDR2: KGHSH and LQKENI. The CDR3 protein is CASSPPSGALETQYF. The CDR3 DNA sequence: TGTGCCAGCTCACCACCGTCAGGGGCTCTGGAGACCCAGTACTTC.

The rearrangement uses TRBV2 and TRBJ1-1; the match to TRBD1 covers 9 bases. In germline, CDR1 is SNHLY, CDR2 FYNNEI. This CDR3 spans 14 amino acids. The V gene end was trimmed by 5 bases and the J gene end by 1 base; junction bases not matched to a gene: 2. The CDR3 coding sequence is TGTGCCAGCAGTTCGGACAGGGGGAACACTGAAGCTTTCTTT. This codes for CASSSDRGNTEAFF.

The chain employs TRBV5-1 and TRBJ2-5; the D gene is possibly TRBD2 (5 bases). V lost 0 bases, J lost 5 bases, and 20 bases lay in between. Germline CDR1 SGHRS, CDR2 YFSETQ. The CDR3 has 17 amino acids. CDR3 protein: CASSLVPGSAGLETQYF. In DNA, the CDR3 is TGCGCCAGCAGCTTGGTGCCGGGGTCGGCTGGGTTGGAGACCCAGTACTTC. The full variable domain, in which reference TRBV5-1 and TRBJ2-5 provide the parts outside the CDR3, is KAGVTQTPRYLIKTRGQQVTLSCSPISGHRSVSWYQQTPGQGLQFLFEYFSETQRNKGNFPGRFSGRQFSNSRSEMNVSTLELGDSALYLCASSLVPGSAGLETQYFGPGTRLLVL.

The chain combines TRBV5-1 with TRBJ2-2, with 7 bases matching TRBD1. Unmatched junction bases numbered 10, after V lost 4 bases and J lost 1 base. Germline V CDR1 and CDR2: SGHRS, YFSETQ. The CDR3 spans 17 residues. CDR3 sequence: CASSPSPGQQNTGELFF. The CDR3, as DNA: TGCGCCAGCAGCCCCTCCCCGGGACAGCAGAACACCGGGGAGCTGTTTTTT.

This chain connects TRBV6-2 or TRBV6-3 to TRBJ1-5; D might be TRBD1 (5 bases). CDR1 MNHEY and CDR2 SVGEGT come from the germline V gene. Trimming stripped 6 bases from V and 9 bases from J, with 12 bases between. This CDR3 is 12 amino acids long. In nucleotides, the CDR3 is TGTGCCAGCAGCCCCCCGGGGGGGCCCCAGCATTTT. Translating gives CASSPPGGPQHF.

Here the CDR3 reads CASSRTLEKLFF. CDR3 nucleotide sequence: TGTGCCAGCAGTCGCACCCTAGAAAAACTGTTTTTT. The chain has TRBV6-2 or TRBV6-3 and TRBJ1-4; D is unresolved. V lost 5 bases and J 8 bases, leaving 9 bases between the germline ends. The CDR3 extends over 12 amino acids. Per the germline V gene, CDR1 is MNHEY and CDR2 is SVGEGT.

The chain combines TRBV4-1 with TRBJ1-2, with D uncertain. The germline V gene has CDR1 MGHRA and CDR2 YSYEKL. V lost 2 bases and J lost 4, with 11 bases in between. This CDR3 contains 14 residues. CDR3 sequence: CASSQLLGGYGYTF. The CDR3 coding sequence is TGCGCCAGCAGCCAACTCTTGGGAGGCTATGGCTACACCTTC.

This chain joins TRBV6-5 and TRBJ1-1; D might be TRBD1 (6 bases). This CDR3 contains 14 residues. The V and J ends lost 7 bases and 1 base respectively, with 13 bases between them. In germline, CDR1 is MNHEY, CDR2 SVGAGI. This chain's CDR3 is CASTKQTGNTEAFF. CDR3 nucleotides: TGTGCCAGCACCAAACAGACAGGGAACACTGAAGCTTTCTTT.

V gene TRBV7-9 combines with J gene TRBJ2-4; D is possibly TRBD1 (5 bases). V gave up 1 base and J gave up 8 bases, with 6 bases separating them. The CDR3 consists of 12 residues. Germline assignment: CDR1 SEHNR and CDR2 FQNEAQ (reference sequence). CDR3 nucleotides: TGTGCCAGCAGCTTAGAGGGGTACATTCAGTACTTC. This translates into CASSLEGYIQYF.